These 25 T cell receptor beta chains came from one sample sequenced in a study of response to subunit inactivated influenza vaccine. A single record per CDR3 protein comes from TCRdb applying MiXCR to the RT-PCR reads. Among about 570,000 distinct CDR3 sequences listed, approximately 11% were seen once. This sample was also put to use in a study of T cells expressing NK-cell markers. That investigation notes: The cDNA for TCR beta came from 5'RACE template switching with UMIs.

The source material was PBMCs from blood, sampled on the day of vaccination. The source of these receptors is a man aged 50-60 years who received an inactivated influenza vaccine.

This clonotype was detected ten times or more. The J gene is TRBJ2-3, the V gene TRBV20-1, with 7 bases identical to TRBD2. V shed 2 bases, J shed 4 bases, and the junction held 6 bases outside the gene matches. The germline V gene has CDR1 DFQATT and CDR2 SNEGSKA (reference sequence). The CDR3 loop spans 14 amino acids. CDR3 bases: TGCAGTGCTAGACGTGCGGGAGTCGCAGATACGCAGTATTTT. It is translated as CSARRAGVADTQYF.

This clonotype was observed a few times. The rearrangement uses TRBV12-3 or TRBV12-4 and TRBJ2-4; D possibly uses TRBD1 or TRBD2 (5 bases each). The germline V and J ends were trimmed by 5 bases and 2 bases, with 16 bases remaining between them. CDR3 length: 16 residues. The CDR3 sequence: CASSPLFEGTKNIQYF. The CDR3 DNA follows: TGTGCCAGCAGTCCTCTTTTTGAGGGGACCAAAAACATTCAGTACTTC.

This chain joins TRBV19 and TRBJ1-6; unclear D gene. Deletions cut 5 bases from V and 7 bases from J, with 6 bases between. Germline V CDR1 and CDR2: LNHDA, SQIVND (reference sequence). The CDR3 consists of 12 residues. The CDR3 region has the DNA TGTGCCAGTAGTGCCCTGAATTCACCCCTCCACTTT. Translated: CASSALNSPLHF.

This clonotype was seen a few times. This rearrangement joins TRBV15 to TRBJ2-1, with 9 positions matching TRBD2. Unmatched junction bases numbered 5, after V lost 3 bases and J lost 8 bases. CDR1 LNHNV and CDR2 YYDKDF come from the germline V gene (reference sequence). There are 14 residues in the CDR3. In nucleotides, the CDR3 is TGTGCCACCAGCAGGTTAGCGGGAGTCGATGAGCAGTTCTTC. Translating gives CATSRLAGVDEQFF.

In this sample, this clonotype turned up a few times. The chain uses TRBV12-3 or TRBV12-4 and TRBJ2-3, with TRBD2 as a possible D gene (6 bases). The CDR3 consists of 15 residues. V was shortened by 1 base and J by 5 bases, with 13 bases between the two germline ends. Written as DNA, the CDR3 is TGTGCCAGCAGTTTAGGGGGGGTGAAGGGAGATACGCAGTATTTT. Amino acid sequence: CASSLGGVKGDTQYF.

The table lists this clonotype with a few counts. The rearrangement links TRBV6-2 or TRBV6-3 to TRBJ2-7; D is undetermined. Germline CDR1 and CDR2: MNHEY and SVGEGT. The CDR3 runs 14 residues. The V and J ends lost 4 bases and 7 bases respectively, with 17 bases between them. CDR3 sequence reads: CASSLWGLVDEQYF. The CDR3 nucleotides read TGTGCCAGCAGTTTATGGGGTCTCGTTGATGAGCAGTACTTC.

This clonotype was seen a handful of times. The chain combines TRBV5-1 with TRBJ2-1, with D tentatively TRBD1 (6 bases). The germline V gene encodes CDR1 SGHRS and CDR2 YFSETQ. This CDR3 is 16 amino acids long. Trimming shortened V by 0 bases and J by 6 bases, and 16 bases separated the two germline ends. The CDR3, as DNA: TGCGCCAGCAGCTTGGCCTTCAGGGGTGGAAGCAATGAGCAGTTCTTC. Its translation is CASSLAFRGGSNEQFF. The entire variable domain, with the rest obtained from reference TRBV5-1 and TRBJ2-1, is as follows: KAGVTQTPRYLIKTRGQQVTLSCSPISGHRSVSWYQQTPGQGLQFLFEYFSETQRNKGNFPGRFSGRQFSNSRSEMNVSTLELGDSALYLCASSLAFRGGSNEQFFGPGTRLTVL.

This clonotype was detected only a few times. V is TRBV29-1 and J is TRBJ1-3; D gene unclear. Trimming removed 2 bases at V and 7 bases at J, with 18 bases between. The CDR3 runs to 15 residues. Germline V gene lookup returns CDR1 SQVTM and CDR2 ANQGSEA. The CDR3 DNA sequence: TGCAGCGTTGAAAGTCGCACAAGGTCGAGGAACACCATATATTTT. Encoded protein: CSVESRTRSRNTIYF.

This clonotype was seen more than once but under ten times. The genes are TRBV5-5 and TRBJ2-3, with D possibly being TRBD1 (5 bases). This CDR3 is built from 15 residues. Trimming shortened V by 2 bases and J by 0 bases, and 10 bases separated the two germline ends. Germline values: CDR1 SGHKS, CDR2 YYEKEE (reference sequence). As DNA, the CDR3 is TGTGCCAGCAGCTTCCTCCCAGGGAGCACAGATACGCAGTATTTT. The encoded protein is CASSFLPGSTDTQYF.

This clonotype was seen more than once but under ten times. This sequence joins TRBV2 and TRBJ2-7, with D possibly TRBD2 on 5 matching bases. The V gene's germline CDR1 is SNHLY and CDR2 FYNNEI. Trimming left V 4 bases short and J 1 base short, with 8 bases between. This CDR3 spans 13 amino acids. CDR3 DNA: TGTGCCAGCAGTGTTACGGGGTCCTACGAGCAGTACTTC. The encoded protein is CASSVTGSYEQYF. The full variable domain, rest sourced from reference TRBV2 and TRBJ2-7, is EPEVTQTPSHQVTQMGQEVILRCVPISNHLYFYWYRQILGQKVEFLVSFYNNEISEKSEIFDDQFSVERPDGSNFTLKIRSTKLEDSAMYFCASSVTGSYEQYFGPGTRLTVT.

This rearrangement joins TRBV11-2 to TRBJ2-1; D ambiguous. In germline, CDR1 is SGHAT, CDR2 FQNNGV. CDR3 size: 18 residues. Trimming pared 0 bases from V and 3 bases from J, leaving 18 bases between. The CDR3 spells CASSLDQVGDGYYNEQFF. For the CDR3, the DNA is TGTGCCAGCAGCTTAGATCAAGTAGGAGACGGCTACTACAATGAGCAGTTCTTC.

This clonotype turned up a few times. This chain connects TRBV27 to TRBJ1-3; D remains ambiguous. CDR3 size: 14 residues. V lost 4 bases, J lost 0 bases, and 7 bases lay in between. Germline values: CDR1 MNHEY, CDR2 SMNVEV (reference sequence). This CDR3 reads CASSSVISGNTIYF. CDR3 nucleotides: TGTGCCAGCAGTTCGGTCATCTCTGGAAACACCATATATTTT.

This clonotype was seen a few times. The chain links TRBV3-1 to TRBJ2-7; TRBD1 matches 11 bases. The CDR3 is 16 residues long. The trim removed 6 bases at V and 5 bases at J, leaving 12 bases unmatched. Per the germline V gene, CDR1 is LGHDT and CDR2 is YNNKEL (reference sequence). In nucleotides, the CDR3 is TGTGCCAGCAGACGCTCCGGACAGGGGGCTTTTGACGAGCAGTACTTC. Residues: CASRRSGQGAFDEQYF.

The J gene is TRBJ1-5, the V gene TRBV20-1, with 11 bases that match TRBD1. Per the germline V gene, CDR1 is DFQATT and CDR2 is SNEGSKA (reference sequence). The ends lost 5 bases at V and 7 bases at J; junction bases unmatched: 7. The CDR3 length is 14 residues. The DNA of the CDR3 is TGCAGTGCTGGGGGACAGGGGGTAGGGCAGCCCCAGCATTTT. Its translation: CSAGGQGVGQPQHF.

The rearrangement joins TRBV7-9 to TRBJ2-1; D gene ambiguous. The CDR3 contains 14 residues. The germline gives CDR1 SEHNR, CDR2 FQNEAQ (reference sequence). The V end was cut by 7 bases, the J end by 8 bases, with 18 bases between. This CDR3 is CASTLASSVHEQFF. The CDR3 nucleotides are TGTGCCAGCACCCTCGCGAGTTCGGTGCATGAGCAGTTCTTC.

This clonotype was seen more than once but under ten times. This chain links TRBV6-5 with TRBJ1-4, with no clear D. The CDR3 has 15 amino acids. Germline V gene data show CDR1 as MNHEY and CDR2 as SVGAGI. The V end lost 2 bases, the J end lost 7 bases, and 14 bases lay between the germline ends. This chain's CDR3 is CASSYVGQPIEKLFF. CDR3 in DNA: TGTGCCAGCAGTTACGTAGGGCAGCCGATTGAAAAACTGTTTTTT.

This clonotype was picked up many times. The J gene is TRBJ2-1, the V gene TRBV20-1; 11 nucleotides agree with TRBD1. Germline CDR1 DFQATT, CDR2 SNEGSKA (reference sequence). Trimming cost V 5 bases and J 6 bases; bases outside gene matches: 9. The CDR3 is 15 amino acids. CDR3 DNA: TGCAGTGCTCGAGTCCGGGACAGGGGGGTCAATGAGCAGTTCTTC. Its translation is CSARVRDRGVNEQFF.

This clonotype was seen a handful of times. The V and J genes are TRBV11-2 and TRBJ2-1; no reliable D call. The length of the CDR3 is 15 residues. Germline V CDR1 and CDR2: SGHAT, FQNNGV. V gave up 4 bases and J gave up 3 bases, with 13 bases separating them. CDR3 amino acids: CASSSVVGGYNEQFF. CDR3 sequence (DNA): TGTGCCAGCAGCTCCGTAGTGGGCGGCTACAATGAGCAGTTCTTC.

In its sample, this clonotype was seen a few times. The chain joins TRBV5-5 to TRBJ1-1; TRBD1 matches 11 bases. V shed 4 bases and J 7 bases; nucleotides not matched to a gene: 6. The CDR3 covers 14 residues. CDR1 is SGHKS, CDR2 YYEKEE, per germline (reference sequence). CDR3 region: CASSTGQGGSEAFF. The DNA of the CDR3 is TGTGCCAGCAGCACGGGACAGGGGGGGAGTGAAGCTTTCTTT.

As to this clonotype: One end of the junction does not line up with germline, which may come from a read error. This sequence joins TRBV7-7 and TRBJ2-5, with 9 bases matching TRBD1. CDR1 is SSHAT, CDR2 FNYEAQ, per germline (reference sequence). The CDR3 covers 14 residues. The CDR3 spells CASSLGTGPETQYF. Here the CDR3 DNA reads TGTGCTAGCAGCTTAGGGACAGGGCCAGAGACCCAGTACTTC.

This clonotype came up a few times. This rearrangement joins TRBV7-6 to TRBJ2-3, with TRBD2 matching over 8 bases. The V gene end was trimmed by 0 bases and the J gene end by 4 bases; junction bases not matched to a gene: 12. Germline CDR1 reads SGHVS; CDR2 reads FNYEAQ. The CDR3 is 18 residues long. In DNA form, the CDR3 reads TGTGCCAGCAGCTTAGCTCCGGGGGGGCCGGATTATTCAGATACGCAGTATTTT. Amino acid sequence: CASSLAPGGPDYSDTQYF.

The chain combines TRBV6-1 with TRBJ2-2; possible D gene TRBD2, 5 bases. V lost 5 bases and J lost 6, with 10 bases in between. The CDR3 is 13 residues long. CDR1 is MNHNS, CDR2 SASEGT, per germline. As DNA, the CDR3 is TGTGCCAGCAGTATCCTGGAGGCCGGGGAGCTGTTTTTT. Translated: CASSILEAGELFF.

The V and J genes are TRBV20-1 and TRBJ2-7; 10 positions agree with TRBD2. The CDR3 has 13 amino acids. The ends lost 2 bases at V and 4 bases at J; junction bases unmatched: 2. CDR1 and CDR2 from the germline V gene are DFQATT and SNEGSKA (reference sequence). The CDR3 sequence: CSARLSGRYEQYF. The CDR3 DNA sequence: TGCAGTGCTAGACTTAGCGGGAGGTACGAGCAGTACTTC.

The table lists this clonotype with a few counts. The rearrangement joins TRBV12-3 or TRBV12-4 to TRBJ1-2; 7 nucleotides line up with TRBD1. V dropped 7 bases and J dropped 4; count of bases not matched to a gene: 6. CDR3 length: 13 residues. CDR3 sequence (DNA): TGTGCCAGCAAGAGGCAGGGGGGCTATGGCTACACCTTC. It codes for CASKRQGGYGYTF.

This clonotype was observed a few times. The chain is built from TRBV20-1 and TRBJ1-4, with D unresolved. The CDR3 spans 11 residues. Germline-derived CDR1 and CDR2 are DFQATT and SNEGSKA (reference sequence). The V end was cut by 4 bases, the J end by 8 bases, with 8 bases between. CDR3 in DNA: TGCAGTGCTACCTCTTGGGAAAAACTGTTTTTT. This gives the protein CSATSWEKLFF.